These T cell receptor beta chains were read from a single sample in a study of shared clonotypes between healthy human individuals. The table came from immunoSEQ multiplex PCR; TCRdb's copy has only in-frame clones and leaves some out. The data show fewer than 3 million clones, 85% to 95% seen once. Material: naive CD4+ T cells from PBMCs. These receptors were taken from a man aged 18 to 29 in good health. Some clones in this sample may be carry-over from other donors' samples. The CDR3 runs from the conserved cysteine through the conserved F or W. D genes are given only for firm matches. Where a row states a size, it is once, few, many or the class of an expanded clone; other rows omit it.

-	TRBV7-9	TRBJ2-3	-	TGTGCCAGCAGATTTGAATTAGCGGTTACAGATACGCAGTATTTT	CASRFELAVTDTQYF
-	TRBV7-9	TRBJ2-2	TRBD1	TGTGCCAGCAGCAGGGACAAGGGACAGTGGAACACCGGGGAGCTGTTTTTT	CASSRDKGQWNTGELFF
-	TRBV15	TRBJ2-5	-	TGTGCCACCAGCAGAGATGGGCTAGCAGAGACCCAGTACTTC	CATSRDGLAETQYF
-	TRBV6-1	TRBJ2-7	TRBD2	TGTGCCAGCAGTGAAGGAGGAGCGGGGGAGCAGTACTTC	CASSEGGAGEQYF
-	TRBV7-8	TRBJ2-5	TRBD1	TGTGCCAGCAGCCCGCGGACAGGGCCCCAAGAGACCCAGTACTTC	CASSPRTGPQETQYF
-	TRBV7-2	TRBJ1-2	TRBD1	TGTGCCAGCAGCCGCCTCAACGGACAGGGGTATGGCTACACCTTC	CASSRLNGQGYGYTF
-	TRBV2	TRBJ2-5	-	TGTGCCAGCTCGGACAACCAAGAGACCCAGTACTTC	CASSDNQETQYF
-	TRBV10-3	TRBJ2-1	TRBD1	TGTGCCATCACCTCCCGGGACAGGGGGCGAAATGAGCAGTTCTTC	CAITSRDRGRNEQFF
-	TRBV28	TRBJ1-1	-	TGTGCCAGCAGTTTAAGGGGCTCTGAAGCTTTCTTT	CASSLRGSEAFF
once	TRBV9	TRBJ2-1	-	TGTGCCAGCAGCGTAGATCCTGCTTGGAATGAGCAGTTCTTC	CASSVDPAWNEQFF
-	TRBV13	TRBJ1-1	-	TGTGCCAGCAGCTTAGACGCGGTTGCCGGGGTCAGTCCCACTGAAGCTTTCTTT	CASSLDAVAGVSPTEAFF
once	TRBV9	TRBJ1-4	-	TGTGCCAGCAACCTAAGGGGGGAGGAGGGTGAAAAACTGTTTTTT	CASNLRGEEGEKLFF
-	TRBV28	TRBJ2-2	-	TGTGCCAGCAGTTTAAGGTTCGGGGAGCTGTTTTTT	CASSLRFGELFF
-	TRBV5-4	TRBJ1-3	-	TGTGCCAGCAGCTCCAGGGCGCCAAGCTCTGGAAACACCATATATTTT	CASSSRAPSSGNTIYF
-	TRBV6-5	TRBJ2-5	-	TGTGCCACAGCCGGCTCCCAAGAGACCCAGTACTTC	CATAGSQETQYF
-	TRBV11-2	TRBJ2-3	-	TGTGCCAGCAGCTTCGCAGGCCAAGATACGCAGTATTTT	CASSFAGQDTQYF
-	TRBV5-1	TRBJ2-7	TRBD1	TGCGCCAGCAGGCATCCGGGACAGGGGGGCGAGCAGTACTTC	CASRHPGQGGEQYF
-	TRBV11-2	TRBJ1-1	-	TGTGCCAGCAGCTTTAGTACGGATAACACTGAAGCTTTCTTT	CASSFSTDNTEAFF
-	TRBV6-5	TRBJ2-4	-	TGTGCCAGCAGGGTTGGAAACATTCAGTACTTC	CASRVGNIQYF
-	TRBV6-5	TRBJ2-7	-	TGTGCCAGCAGTTACTCCCAGGGGCCCTCCTACGAGCAGTACTTC	CASSYSQGPSYEQYF
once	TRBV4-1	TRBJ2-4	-	TGCGCCAGCAGCCAAGTCGCCCAAAACATTCAGTACTTC	CASSQVAQNIQYF
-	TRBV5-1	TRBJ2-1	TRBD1	TGCGCCAGCAGCTTAGGGGGCGCGGCCTACAATGAGCAGTTCTTC	CASSLGGAAYNEQFF
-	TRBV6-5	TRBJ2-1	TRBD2	TGTGCCAGCAGACTTAGCGGGAGGGCTGGGGAGCAGTTCTTC	CASRLSGRAGEQFF
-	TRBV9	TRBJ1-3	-	TGTGCCAGCAGCGTAGTAGGCTCGCCCTCTGGAAACACCATATATTTT	CASSVVGSPSGNTIYF
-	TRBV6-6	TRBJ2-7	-	TGTGCCAGCAGTTATCTTGGAGCGACCGAGCAGTACTTC	CASSYLGATEQYF
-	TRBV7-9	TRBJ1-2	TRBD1	TGTGCCAGCAGCTTAGATGCTTGGGACAGCAAAAATTCCTATGGCTACACCTTC	CASSLDAWDSKNSYGYTF
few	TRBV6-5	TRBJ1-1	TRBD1	TGTGCCAGCAGTCCCTTAGACAGGGTAAAAGCTTTCTTT	CASSPLDRVKAFF